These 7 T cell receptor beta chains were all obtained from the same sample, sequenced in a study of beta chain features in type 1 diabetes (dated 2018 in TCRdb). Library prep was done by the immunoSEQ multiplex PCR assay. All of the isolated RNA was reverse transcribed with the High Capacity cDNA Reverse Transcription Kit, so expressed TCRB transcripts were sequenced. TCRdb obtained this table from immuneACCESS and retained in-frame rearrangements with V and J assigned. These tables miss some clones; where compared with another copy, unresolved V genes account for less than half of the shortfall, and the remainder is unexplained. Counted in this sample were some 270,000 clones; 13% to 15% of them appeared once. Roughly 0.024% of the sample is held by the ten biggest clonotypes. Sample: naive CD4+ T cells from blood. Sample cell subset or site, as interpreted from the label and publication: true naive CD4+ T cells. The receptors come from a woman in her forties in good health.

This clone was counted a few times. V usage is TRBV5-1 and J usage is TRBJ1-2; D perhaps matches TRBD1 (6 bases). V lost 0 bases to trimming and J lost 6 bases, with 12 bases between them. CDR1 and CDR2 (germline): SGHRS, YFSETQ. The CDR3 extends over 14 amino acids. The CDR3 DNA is TGCGCCAGCAGCTTGGTCGGGGGGCCGCATGGCTACACCTTC. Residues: CASSLVGGPHGYTF.

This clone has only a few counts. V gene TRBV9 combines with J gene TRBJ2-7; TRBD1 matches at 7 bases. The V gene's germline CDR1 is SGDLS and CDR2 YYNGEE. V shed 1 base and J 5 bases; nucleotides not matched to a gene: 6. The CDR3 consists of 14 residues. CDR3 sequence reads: CASSVLGGRDEQYF. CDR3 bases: TGTGCCAGCAGCGTACTAGGGGGCAGAGACGAGCAGTACTTC.

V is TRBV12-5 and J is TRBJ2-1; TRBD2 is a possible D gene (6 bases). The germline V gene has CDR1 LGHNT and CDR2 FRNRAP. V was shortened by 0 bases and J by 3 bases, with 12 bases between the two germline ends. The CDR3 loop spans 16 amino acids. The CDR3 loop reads CASGLVTGDFYNEQFF. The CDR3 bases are TGTGCTAGTGGTTTGGTTACCGGGGACTTCTACAATGAGCAGTTCTTC.

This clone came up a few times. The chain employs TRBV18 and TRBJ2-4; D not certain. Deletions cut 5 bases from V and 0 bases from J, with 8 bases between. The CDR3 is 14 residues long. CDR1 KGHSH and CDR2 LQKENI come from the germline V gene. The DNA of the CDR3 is TGTGCCAGCTCAGGAGAACTAGCCAAAAACATTCAGTACTTC. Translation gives CASSGELAKNIQYF.

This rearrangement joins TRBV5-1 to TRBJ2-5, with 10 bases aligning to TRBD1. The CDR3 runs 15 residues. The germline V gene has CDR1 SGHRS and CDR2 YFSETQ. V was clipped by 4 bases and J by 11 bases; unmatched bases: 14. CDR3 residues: CASSRTGGVVEEQYF. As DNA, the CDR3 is TGCGCCAGCAGCCGGACAGGGGGGGTCGTGGAAGAGCAGTACTTC.

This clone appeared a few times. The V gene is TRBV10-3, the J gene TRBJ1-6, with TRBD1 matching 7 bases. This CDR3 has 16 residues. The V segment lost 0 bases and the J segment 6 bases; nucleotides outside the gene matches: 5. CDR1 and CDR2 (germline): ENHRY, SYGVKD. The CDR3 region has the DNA TGTGCCATCAGTGAGTCGGGGACAGCGCCTAATTCACCCCTCCACTTT. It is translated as CAISESGTAPNSPLHF.

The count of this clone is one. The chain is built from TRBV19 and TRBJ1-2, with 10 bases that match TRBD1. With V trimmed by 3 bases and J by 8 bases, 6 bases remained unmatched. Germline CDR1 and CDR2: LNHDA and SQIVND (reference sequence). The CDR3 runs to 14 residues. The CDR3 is CASSIDRGPNGYTF. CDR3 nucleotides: TGTGCCAGTAGTATCGACAGGGGGCCAAACGGCTACACCTTC.